Listed here are 13 T cell receptor beta chains from one sample, sequenced in a study of neurological immune-mediated disorders (dated by TCRdb to between 2019 and 2020). The receptor library was made with 5' RACE. The sample was run on an Illumina HiSeq 2500. TCRdb handled the public reads itself, with Q25 trimming in fastp and clone calling in MiXCR, and kept productive beta chains. For every CDR3 protein sequence, its rows merge into one entry that carries the most common genes and DNA. The sample data list some 80,000 distinct CDR3 sequences, and nearly 6% of these were observed just once. The ten largest clones take up roughly 8.6% of the sample. In light of the paper, this sample's time point label describes: longitudinal time-point 2. The sample taken for sequencing was PBMCs. These receptor sequences come from a woman between 55 and 75 years old with multiple sclerosis.

This clonotype has a count of ten or more. V and J are TRBV15 and TRBJ1-2, with D unclear. Trimming pared 0 bases from V and 2 bases from J, leaving 7 bases between. CDR3 length: 14 residues. Germline CDR1 is LNHNV and CDR2 is YYDKDF (reference sequence). The chain's CDR3 is CATSRDYTNYGYTF. CDR3 bases: TGTGCCACCAGCAGAGATTACACAAACTATGGCTACACCTTC.

There are many counts of this clonotype. The rearrangement links TRBV5-1 to TRBJ1-2; TRBD1 aligns across 8 bases. The CDR3 is 18 amino acids. Per the germline V gene, CDR1 is SGHRS and CDR2 is YFSETQ. Trimming cost V 0 bases and J 8 bases; bases outside gene matches: 18. CDR3 nucleotides: TGCGCCAGCAGCTTGGACGTCTCGGGACAGGCGACCTCGGGGGGCTACACCTTC. Protein: CASSLDVSGQATSGGYTF. Together with reference TRBV5-1 and TRBJ1-2, the CDR3 gives the full variable domain: KAGVTQTPRYLIKTRGQQVTLSCSPISGHRSVSWYQQTPGQGLQFLFEYFSETQRNKGNFPGRFSGRQFSNSRSEMNVSTLELGDSALYLCASSLDVSGQATSGGYTFGSGTRLTVV.

The sample holds many counts of this clonotype. V usage is TRBV20-1 and J usage is TRBJ2-7; no definite D call. V lost 0 bases and J lost 2, with 8 bases in between. The CDR3 extends over 13 amino acids. CDR1 DFQATT and CDR2 SNEGSKA come from the germline V gene (reference sequence). The CDR3 protein is CSARDEATYEQYF. The CDR3 DNA reads TGCAGTGCTAGAGATGAAGCGACCTACGAGCAGTACTTC.

Note on this clonotype: Given a much more abundant clone one base away, this may be a read error. This chain connects TRBV19 to TRBJ1-1, with D perhaps TRBD1 (5 bases). The CDR3 totals 12 residues. Between the trimmed V and J ends, which lost 7 bases and 5 bases, there was a span of 11 bases. Germline assignment: CDR1 LNHDA and CDR2 SQIVND (reference sequence). The CDR3 nucleotides read TGTGCCAGTAACACCAGGGTGACTGAAGCTTTCTTT. Protein product: CASNTRVTEAFF.

In its sample, this clonotype was seen many times. The chain joins TRBV20-1 to TRBJ1-1, with D maybe TRBD1 (5 bases). Trimming left V 3 bases short and J 1 base short, with 21 bases between. Germline assignment: CDR1 DFQATT and CDR2 SNEGSKA (reference sequence). The CDR3 runs 17 residues. In nucleotides, the CDR3 is TGCAGTGCTAGTCTCCTCAGGGTGCGGTTGGGGAACACTGAAGCTTTCTTT. It yields the protein CSASLLRVRLGNTEAFF.

This clonotype came up many times. The rearrangement uses TRBV28 and TRBJ1-6; weak D call: TRBD1 (6 bases). The germline gives CDR1 MDHEN, CDR2 SYDVKM. There are 14 residues in the CDR3. With 5 bases removed from V and 13 bases from J, the gap between germline ends came to 18 bases. The CDR3 bases are TGTGCCAGCAGTCCCCGGCAGGGGAGAGTTCCCCTCCACTTT. Translated: CASSPRQGRVPLHF.

This clonotype has a count of ten or more. The chain employs TRBV29-1 and TRBJ2-7; 7 bases line up with TRBD1. The junction had 8 bases not matched to a gene; V was cut back by 4 bases and J by 2 bases. Germline V gene lookup returns CDR1 SQVTM and CDR2 ANQGSEA. The CDR3 sequence is 14 residues long. Here the CDR3 reads CSVARQGYTYEQYF. CDR3 DNA sequence: TGCAGCGTTGCCCGACAGGGATATACCTACGAGCAGTACTTC.

This clonotype was detected ten times or more. The chain uses TRBV7-9 and TRBJ1-2, with 7 positions matching TRBD1. V shed 3 bases, J shed 8 bases, and the junction held 15 bases outside the gene matches. The CDR3 length is 16 residues. Germline assignment: CDR1 SEHNR and CDR2 FQNEAQ (reference sequence). The CDR3 DNA reads as TGTGCCAGCAGCTTGAGAGGGGGCGGACTCTCCGGCGGCTACACCTTC. Translation: CASSLRGGGLSGGYTF.

This clonotype was detected ten times or more. This chain connects TRBV11-2 to TRBJ2-3, with a possible D match to TRBD2 (5 bases). In germline, CDR1 is SGHAT, CDR2 FQNNGV. With 7 bases removed from V and 5 bases from J, the gap between germline ends came to 25 bases. This CDR3 contains 17 residues. Written as DNA, the CDR3 is TGTGCCAGCACCGATCGCGGGCGGGTTCCTTTCGGAGATACGCAGTATTTT. Translation: CASTDRGRVPFGDTQYF.

This clonotype is labeled as medium-sized (0.01 to 0.1%). V is TRBV11-2 and J is TRBJ2-5, with 7 bases that match TRBD1. The CDR3 consists of 15 residues. J was trimmed by 2 bases and V by 1 base; bases with no gene match: 4. Germline V gene data show CDR1 as SGHAT and CDR2 as FQNNGV. The CDR3 is CASSLAPTGQETQYF. In nucleotides, the CDR3 is TGTGCCAGCAGCTTAGCCCCGACAGGGCAAGAGACCCAGTACTTC. The variable domain in full, completed from reference TRBV11-2 and TRBJ2-5, reads EAGVAQSPRYKIIEKRQSVAFWCNPISGHATLYWYQQILGQGPKLLIQFQNNGVVDDSQLPKDRFSAERLKGVDSTLKIQPAKLEDSAVYLCASSLAPTGQETQYFGPGTRLLVL.

In this sample, this clonotype turned up many times. V is TRBV11-2 and J is TRBJ1-4, with D possibly matching TRBD1 (6 bases). Trimming pared 1 base from V and 8 bases from J, leaving 14 bases between. CDR1 is SGHAT and CDR2 is FQNNGV in the germline V gene. This CDR3 has 15 residues. CDR3: CASSLVQGIREKLFF. The CDR3 DNA reads TGTGCCAGCAGCTTAGTTCAGGGGATACGGGAAAAACTGTTTTTT.

This clonotype was counted many times. The CDR3 sequence is CASPPRASSYNEQFF. CDR3 coding DNA: TGTGCCAGTCCCCCGCGGGCGAGCTCCTACAATGAGCAGTTCTTC. The chain joins TRBV7-9 to TRBJ2-1, with D maybe TRBD2 (5 bases). The germline CDR1 and CDR2 sequences are SEHNR and FQNEAQ (reference sequence). The CDR3 extends over 15 amino acids. Trimming shortened V by 9 bases and J by 0 bases, and 15 bases separated the two germline ends.

This clonotype was seen many times. The V call is TRBV29-1, the J call TRBJ1-1; D may be TRBD1 (5 bases). Germline V gene lookup returns CDR1 SQVTM and CDR2 ANQGSEA. The CDR3 has 13 amino acids. Between the trimmed V and J ends, which lost 6 bases and 0 bases, there was a span of 11 bases. The CDR3: CSVVTAMNTEAFF. The CDR3, as DNA: TGCAGCGTAGTGACAGCCATGAACACTGAAGCTTTCTTT.